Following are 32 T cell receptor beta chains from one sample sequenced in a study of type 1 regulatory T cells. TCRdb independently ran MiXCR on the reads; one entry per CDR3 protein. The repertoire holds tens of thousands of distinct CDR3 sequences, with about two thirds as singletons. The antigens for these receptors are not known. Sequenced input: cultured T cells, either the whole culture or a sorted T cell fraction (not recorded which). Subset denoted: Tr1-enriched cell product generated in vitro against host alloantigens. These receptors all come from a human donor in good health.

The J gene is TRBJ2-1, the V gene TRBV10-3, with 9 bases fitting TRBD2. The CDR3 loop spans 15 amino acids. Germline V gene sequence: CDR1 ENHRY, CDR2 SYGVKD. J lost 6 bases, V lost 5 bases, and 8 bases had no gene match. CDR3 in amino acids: CAISQPAGGANEQFF. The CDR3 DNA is TGTGCCATCAGTCAGCCCGCGGGGGGGGCCAATGAGCAGTTCTTC.

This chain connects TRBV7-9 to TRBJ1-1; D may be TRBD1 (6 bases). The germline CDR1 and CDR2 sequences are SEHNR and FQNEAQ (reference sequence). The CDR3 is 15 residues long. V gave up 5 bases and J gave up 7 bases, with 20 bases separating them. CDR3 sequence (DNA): TGTGCCAGCAGCCCCCCCAGGGGATTGGGTTTTGAAGCTTTCTTT. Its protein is CASSPPRGLGFEAFF.

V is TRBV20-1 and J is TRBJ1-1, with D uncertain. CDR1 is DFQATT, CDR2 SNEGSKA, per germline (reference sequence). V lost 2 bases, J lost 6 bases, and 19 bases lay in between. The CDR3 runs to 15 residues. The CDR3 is CSARRLDGSSAEAFF. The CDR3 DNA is TGCAGTGCTAGACGCTTGGACGGCTCGAGTGCTGAAGCTTTCTTT.

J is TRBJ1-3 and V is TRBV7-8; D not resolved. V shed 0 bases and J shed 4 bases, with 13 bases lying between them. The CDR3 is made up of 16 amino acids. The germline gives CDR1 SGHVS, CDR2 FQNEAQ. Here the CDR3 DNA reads TGTGCCAGCAGCTTAGCCCGGCAAACGGAAGGAAACACCATATATTTT. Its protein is CASSLARQTEGNTIYF.

The CDR3 spells CSARGSQRGGHEQFF. DNA for the CDR3: TGCAGTGCTAGAGGATCCCAGCGGGGGGGCCATGAGCAGTTCTTC. This chain links TRBV20-1 with TRBJ2-1; 10 bases fit TRBD2. The germline V gene encodes CDR1 DFQATT and CDR2 SNEGSKA (reference sequence). This CDR3 contains 15 residues. V gave up 1 base and J gave up 8 bases; unmatched junction bases: 8.

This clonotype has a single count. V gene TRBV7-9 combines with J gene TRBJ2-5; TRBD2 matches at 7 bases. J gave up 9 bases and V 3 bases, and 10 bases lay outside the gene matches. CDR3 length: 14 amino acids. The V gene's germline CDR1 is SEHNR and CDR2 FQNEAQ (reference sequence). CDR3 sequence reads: CASSFGLAVAAQYF. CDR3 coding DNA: TGTGCCAGCAGCTTTGGGCTAGCGGTCGCGGCCCAGTACTTC. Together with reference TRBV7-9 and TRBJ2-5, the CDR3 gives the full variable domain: DTGVSQNPRHKITKRGQNVTFRCDPISEHNRLYWYRQTLGQGPEFLTYFQNEAQLEKSRLLSDRFSAERPKGSFSTLEIQRTEQGDSAMYLCASSFGLAVAAQYFGPGTRLLVL.

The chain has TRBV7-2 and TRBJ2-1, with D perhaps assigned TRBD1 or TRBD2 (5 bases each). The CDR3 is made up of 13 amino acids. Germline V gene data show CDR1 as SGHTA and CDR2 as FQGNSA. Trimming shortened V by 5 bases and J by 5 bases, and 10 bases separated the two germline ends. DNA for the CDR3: TGTGCCAGCAGCCCCGGGGCCCACAATGAGCAGTTCTTC. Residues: CASSPGAHNEQFF. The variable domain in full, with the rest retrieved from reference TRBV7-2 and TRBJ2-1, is GAGVSQSPSNKVTEKGKDVELRCDPISGHTALYWYRQSLGQGLEFLIYFQGNSAPDKSGLPSDRFSAERTGGSVSTLTIQRTQQEDSAVYLCASSPGAHNEQFFGPGTRLTVL.

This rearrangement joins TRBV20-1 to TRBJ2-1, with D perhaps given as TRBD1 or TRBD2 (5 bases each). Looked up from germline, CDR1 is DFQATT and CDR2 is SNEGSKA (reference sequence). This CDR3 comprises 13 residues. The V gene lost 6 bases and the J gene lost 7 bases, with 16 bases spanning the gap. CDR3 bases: TGCAGTGCAATGGGGGAGTTCAGGAATGAGCAGTTCTTC. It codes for CSAMGEFRNEQFF.

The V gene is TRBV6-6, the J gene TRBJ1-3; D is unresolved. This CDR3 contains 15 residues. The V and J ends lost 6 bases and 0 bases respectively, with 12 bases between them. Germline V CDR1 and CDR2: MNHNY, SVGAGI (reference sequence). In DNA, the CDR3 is TGTGCCAGCAGCTCGAGAGAGTTCTCTGGAAACACCATATATTTT. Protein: CASSSREFSGNTIYF.

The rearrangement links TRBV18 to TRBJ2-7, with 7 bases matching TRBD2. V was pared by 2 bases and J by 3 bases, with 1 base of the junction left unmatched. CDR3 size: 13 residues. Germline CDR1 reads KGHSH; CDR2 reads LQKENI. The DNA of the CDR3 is TGTGCCAGCTCACCAGCTAGCGGCTACGAGCAGTACTTC. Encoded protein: CASSPASGYEQYF.

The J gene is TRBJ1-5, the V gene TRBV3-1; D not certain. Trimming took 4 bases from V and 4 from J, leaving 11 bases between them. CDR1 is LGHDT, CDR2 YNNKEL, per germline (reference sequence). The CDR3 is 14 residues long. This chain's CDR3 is CASSLSGSNQPQHF. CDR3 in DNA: TGTGCCAGCAGCCTAAGCGGATCTAATCAGCCCCAGCATTTT.

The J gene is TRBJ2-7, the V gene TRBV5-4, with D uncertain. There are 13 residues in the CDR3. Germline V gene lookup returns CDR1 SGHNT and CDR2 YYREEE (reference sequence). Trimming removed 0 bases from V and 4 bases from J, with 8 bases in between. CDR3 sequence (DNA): TGTGCCAGCAGCTTGGAAGGTTTGTACGAGCAGTACTTC. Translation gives CASSLEGLYEQYF. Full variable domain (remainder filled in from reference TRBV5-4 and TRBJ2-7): ETGVTQSPTHLIKTRGQQVTLRCSSQSGHNTVSWYQQALGQGPQFIFQYYREEENGRGNFPPRFSGLQFPNYSSELNVNALELDDSALYLCASSLEGLYEQYFGPGTRLTVT.

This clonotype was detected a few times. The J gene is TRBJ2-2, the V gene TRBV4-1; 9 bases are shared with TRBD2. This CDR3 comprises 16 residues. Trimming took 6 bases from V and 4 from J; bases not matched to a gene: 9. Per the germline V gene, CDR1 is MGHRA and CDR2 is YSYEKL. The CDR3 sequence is CASRKIAGVGTGELFF. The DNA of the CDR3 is TGCGCCAGCAGGAAGATAGCGGGAGTAGGCACCGGGGAGCTGTTTTTT.

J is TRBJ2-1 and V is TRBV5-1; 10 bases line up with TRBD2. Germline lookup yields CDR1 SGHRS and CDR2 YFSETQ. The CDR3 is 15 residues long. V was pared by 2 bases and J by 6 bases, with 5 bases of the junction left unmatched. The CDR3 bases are TGCGCCAGCAGCTTTCGGAGGACTAGCGGCAATGAGCAGTTCTTC. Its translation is CASSFRRTSGNEQFF.

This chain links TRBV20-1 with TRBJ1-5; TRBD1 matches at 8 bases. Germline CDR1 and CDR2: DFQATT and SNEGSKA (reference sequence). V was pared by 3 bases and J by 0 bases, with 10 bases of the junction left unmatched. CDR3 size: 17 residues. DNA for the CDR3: TGCAGTGCTAGGCGACAGGGGAATACGCATAGCAATCAGCCCCAGCATTTT. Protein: CSARRQGNTHSNQPQHF.

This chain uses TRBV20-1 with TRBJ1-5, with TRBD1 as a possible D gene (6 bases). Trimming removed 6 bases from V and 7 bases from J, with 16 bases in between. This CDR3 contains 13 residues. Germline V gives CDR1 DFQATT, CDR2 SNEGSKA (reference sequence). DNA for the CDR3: TGCAGTGCCCCTGTACAGGGCGACCAGCCCCAGCATTTT. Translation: CSAPVQGDQPQHF.

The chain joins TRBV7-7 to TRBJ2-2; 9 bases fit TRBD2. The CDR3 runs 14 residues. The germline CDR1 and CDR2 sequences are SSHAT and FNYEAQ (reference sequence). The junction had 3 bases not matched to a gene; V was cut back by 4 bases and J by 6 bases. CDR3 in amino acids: CASSSGLASGELFF. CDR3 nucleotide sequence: TGTGCCAGCAGCTCGGGACTAGCATCCGGGGAGCTGTTTTTT.

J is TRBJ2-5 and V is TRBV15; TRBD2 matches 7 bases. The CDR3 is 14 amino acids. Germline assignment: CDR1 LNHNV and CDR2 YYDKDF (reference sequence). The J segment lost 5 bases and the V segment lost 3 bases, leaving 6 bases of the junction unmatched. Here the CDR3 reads CATSRRAGPETQYF. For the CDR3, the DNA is TGTGCCACCAGCAGGCGAGCGGGGCCGGAGACCCAGTACTTC.

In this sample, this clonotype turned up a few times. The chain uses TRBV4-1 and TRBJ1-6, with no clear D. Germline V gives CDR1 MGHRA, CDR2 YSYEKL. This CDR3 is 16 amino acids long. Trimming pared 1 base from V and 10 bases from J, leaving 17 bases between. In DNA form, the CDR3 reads TGCGCCAGCAGCCAAGTGTGGTCCGAGGGCTACTCACCCCTCCACTTT. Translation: CASSQVWSEGYSPLHF.

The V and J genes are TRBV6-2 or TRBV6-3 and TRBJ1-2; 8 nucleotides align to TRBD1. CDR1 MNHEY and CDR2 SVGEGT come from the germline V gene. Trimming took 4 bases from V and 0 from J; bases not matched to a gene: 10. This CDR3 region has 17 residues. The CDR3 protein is CASSFPVTGAANYGYTF. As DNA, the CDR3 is TGTGCCAGCAGTTTTCCAGTGACAGGGGCCGCTAACTATGGCTACACCTTC.

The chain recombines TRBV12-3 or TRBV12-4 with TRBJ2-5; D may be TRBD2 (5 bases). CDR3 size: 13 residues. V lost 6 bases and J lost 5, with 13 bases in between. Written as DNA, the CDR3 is TGTGCCAGCAGAGTTACTAGGTCTGAGACCCAGTACTTC. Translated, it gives CASRVTRSETQYF.

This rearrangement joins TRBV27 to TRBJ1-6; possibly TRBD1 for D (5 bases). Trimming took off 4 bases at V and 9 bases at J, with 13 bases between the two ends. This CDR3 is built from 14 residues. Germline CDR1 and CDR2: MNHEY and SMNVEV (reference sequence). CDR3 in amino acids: CASSSRGLSSPLHF. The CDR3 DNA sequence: TGTGCCAGCAGTTCGAGGGGATTGAGTTCACCCCTCCACTTT.

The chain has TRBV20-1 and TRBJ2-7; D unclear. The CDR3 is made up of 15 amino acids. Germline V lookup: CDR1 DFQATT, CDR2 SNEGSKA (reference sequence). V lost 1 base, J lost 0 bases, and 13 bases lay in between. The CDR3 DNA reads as TGCAGTGCTAGAGTGGACCCCGGGTCCTCCTACGAGCAGTACTTC. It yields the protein CSARVDPGSSYEQYF.

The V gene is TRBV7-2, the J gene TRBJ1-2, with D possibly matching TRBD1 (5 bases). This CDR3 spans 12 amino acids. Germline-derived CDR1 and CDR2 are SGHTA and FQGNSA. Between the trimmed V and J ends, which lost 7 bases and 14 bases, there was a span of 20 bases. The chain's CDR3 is CASTANGRGVTF. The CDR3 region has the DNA TGTGCCAGCACTGCCAATGGGCGGGGCGTAACCTTC.

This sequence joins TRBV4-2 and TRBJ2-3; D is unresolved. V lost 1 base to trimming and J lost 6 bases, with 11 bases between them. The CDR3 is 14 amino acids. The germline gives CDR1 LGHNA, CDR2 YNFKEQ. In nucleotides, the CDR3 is TGTGCCAGCAGCCAAGGAGGCGTGAAGGATACGCAGTATTTT. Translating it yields CASSQGGVKDTQYF.

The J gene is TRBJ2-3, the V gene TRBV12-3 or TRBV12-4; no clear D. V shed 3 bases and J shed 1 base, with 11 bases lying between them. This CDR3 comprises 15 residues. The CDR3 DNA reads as TGTGCCAGCAGTTTGTTAGGGTTTGGCACAGATACGCAGTATTTT. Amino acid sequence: CASSLLGFGTDTQYF.

CDR3 coding DNA: TGTGCCAGCAGCCCTCAGGGTGGCGAGCAGTACTTC. This codes for CASSPQGGEQYF. The rearrangement uses TRBV3-1 and TRBJ2-7; TRBD1 is a possible D gene (5 bases). This CDR3 is 12 amino acids long. V lost 4 bases and J 6 bases, leaving 10 bases between the germline ends. In germline, CDR1 is LGHDT, CDR2 YNNKEL (reference sequence).

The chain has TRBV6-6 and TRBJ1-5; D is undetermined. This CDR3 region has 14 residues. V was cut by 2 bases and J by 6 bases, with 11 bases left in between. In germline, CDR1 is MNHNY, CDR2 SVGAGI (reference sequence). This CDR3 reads CASSYVGKGQPQHF. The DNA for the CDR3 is TGTGCCAGCAGTTACGTCGGGAAAGGTCAGCCCCAGCATTTT.

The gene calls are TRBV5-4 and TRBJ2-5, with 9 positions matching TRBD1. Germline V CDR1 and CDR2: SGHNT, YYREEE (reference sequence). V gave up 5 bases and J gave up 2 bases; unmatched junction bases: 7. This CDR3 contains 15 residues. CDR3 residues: CASSLPGQGQETQYF. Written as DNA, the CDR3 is TGTGCCAGCAGTCTTCCCGGACAGGGGCAAGAGACCCAGTACTTC.

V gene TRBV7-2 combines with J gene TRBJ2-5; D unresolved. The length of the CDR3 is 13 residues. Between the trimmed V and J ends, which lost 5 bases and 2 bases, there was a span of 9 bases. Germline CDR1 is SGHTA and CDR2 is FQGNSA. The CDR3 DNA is TGTGCCAGCAGCCCCGCCCGACAAGAGACCCAGTACTTC. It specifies CASSPARQETQYF.

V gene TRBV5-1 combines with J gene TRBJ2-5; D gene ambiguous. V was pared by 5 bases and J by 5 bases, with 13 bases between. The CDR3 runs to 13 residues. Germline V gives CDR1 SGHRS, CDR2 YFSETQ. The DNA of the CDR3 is TGCGCCAGCAGTGGACCGACCTGGGAGACCCAGTACTTC. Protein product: CASSGPTWETQYF.

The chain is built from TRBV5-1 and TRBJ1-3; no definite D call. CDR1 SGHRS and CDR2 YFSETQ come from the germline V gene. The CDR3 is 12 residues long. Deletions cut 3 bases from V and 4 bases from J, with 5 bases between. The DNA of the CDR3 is TGCGCCAGCAGCTCAGAAGGAAACACCATATATTTT. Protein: CASSSEGNTIYF.